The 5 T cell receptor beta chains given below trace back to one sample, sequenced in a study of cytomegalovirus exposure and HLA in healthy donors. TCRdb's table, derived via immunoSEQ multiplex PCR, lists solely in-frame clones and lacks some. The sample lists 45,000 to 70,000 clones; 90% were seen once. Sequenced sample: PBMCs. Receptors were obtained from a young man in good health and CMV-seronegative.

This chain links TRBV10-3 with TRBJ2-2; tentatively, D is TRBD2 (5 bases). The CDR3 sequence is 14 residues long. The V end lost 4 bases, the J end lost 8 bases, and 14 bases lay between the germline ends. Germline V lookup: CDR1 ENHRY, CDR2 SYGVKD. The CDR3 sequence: CAISAVRTGGELFF. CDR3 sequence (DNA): TGTGCCATCAGTGCTGTGAGAACGGGGGGGGAGCTGTTTTTT.

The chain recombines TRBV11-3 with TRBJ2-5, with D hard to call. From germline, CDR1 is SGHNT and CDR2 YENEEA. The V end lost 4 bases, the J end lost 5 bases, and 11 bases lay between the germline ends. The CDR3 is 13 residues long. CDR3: CASSSLGAETQYF. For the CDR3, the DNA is TGTGCCAGCAGCTCGCTCGGAGCTGAGACCCAGTACTTC.

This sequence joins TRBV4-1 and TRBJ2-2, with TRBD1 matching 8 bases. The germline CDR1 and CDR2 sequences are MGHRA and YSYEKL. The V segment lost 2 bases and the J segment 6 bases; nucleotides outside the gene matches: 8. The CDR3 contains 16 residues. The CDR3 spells CASSQRTGFSSGELFF. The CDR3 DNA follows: TGCGCCAGCAGCCAAAGGACAGGGTTTTCCTCCGGGGAGCTGTTTTTT.

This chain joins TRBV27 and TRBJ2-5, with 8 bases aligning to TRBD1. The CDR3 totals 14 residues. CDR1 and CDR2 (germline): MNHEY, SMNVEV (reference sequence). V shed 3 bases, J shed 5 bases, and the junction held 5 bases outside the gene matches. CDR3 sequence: CASSFSGGAETQYF. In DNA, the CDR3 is TGTGCCAGCAGTTTTTCAGGGGGCGCTGAGACCCAGTACTTC.

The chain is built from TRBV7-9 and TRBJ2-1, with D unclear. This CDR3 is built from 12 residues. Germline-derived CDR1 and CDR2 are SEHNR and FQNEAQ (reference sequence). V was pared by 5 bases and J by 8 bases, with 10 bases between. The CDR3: CASSPSRDEQFF. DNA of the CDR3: TGTGCCAGCAGCCCGAGCCGGGATGAGCAGTTCTTC.